This TCR beta chain was obtained from a study of blood T cell repertoires in COVID-19. Turning to the study itself: Samples came from the United States, Italy and Spain, spanning acute and convalescent COVID-19. PBMCs, B-cell-depleted T cells, or T cells were the source of the cDNA or gDNA that made up the material.

Trimming removed 2 bases from V and 4 bases from J; junction bases left unmatched: 4. Germline loops: CDR1 MNHEY, CDR2 SVGAGI. This CDR3 has 14 amino acids. How the authors handled the data: Amplification with reference gene primers provided the estimates of nucleated cell counts. Generated by immunoSEQ multiplex PCR, the TCRdb table keeps only in-frame clones and is missing some. V and J calls and clone size follow that table, whereas D and trimming were derived from the DNA. The table shows 190,000 or so clones, with 85% to 90% occurring only once. Sequenced material: peripheral blood. This rearrangement joins TRBV6-5 to TRBJ2-5; TRBD1 agrees at 7 bases. The sequence derives from a woman aged 18-30 years who had recovered from COVID-19. The CDR3 spells CASSYRQGAETQYF. As DNA, the CDR3 is TGTGCCAGCAGTTACCGACAGGGAGCAGAGACCCAGTACTTC.